These 26 T cell receptor beta chains were all obtained from the same sample, sequenced in a study of OX40 agonist ivuxolimab in advanced cancers. Measured with immunoSEQ multiplex PCR; TCRdb has only the in-frame clones, and not every one. This sample yields tens of thousands of clones, of which around 90% are seen a single time; around 10% belongs to the top ten. The source was CD4+ or CD8+ T cells sorted from blood, collected in a trial of the OX40 agonist ivuxolimab. The receptors originated from an adult with an advanced solid tumor such as melanoma, head and neck, liver or kidney cancer.

The rearrangement links TRBV9 to TRBJ2-3; tentative D call: TRBD1 (7 bases). V lost 0 bases and J lost 5, with 13 bases in between. The CDR3 sequence is 15 residues long. Germline values: CDR1 SGDLS, CDR2 YYNGEE. This CDR3 is CASSVVEQGGDTQYF. CDR3 DNA: TGTGCCAGCAGCGTAGTCGAGCAGGGGGGAGATACGCAGTATTTT.

J is TRBJ1-2 and V is TRBV7-2; D call uncertain. The V gene's germline CDR1 is SGHTA and CDR2 FQGNSA. V shed 1 base and J shed 8 bases, with 17 bases lying between them. CDR3 length: 15 residues. This CDR3 is CASSLVGTSRYGYTF. The CDR3 nucleotides read TGTGCCAGCAGCTTAGTCGGCACCTCACGGTACGGCTACACCTTC.

V is TRBV28 and J is TRBJ2-1, with 9 nucleotides matching TRBD2. This CDR3 spans 16 amino acids. Germline V CDR1 and CDR2: MDHEN, SYDVKM. V was clipped by 5 bases and J by 5 bases; unmatched bases: 10. The CDR3 loop reads CASSVRAGGLHNEQFF. Written as DNA, the CDR3 is TGTGCCAGCAGTGTCCGGGCGGGAGGGCTCCACAATGAGCAGTTCTTC.

V usage is TRBV11-2 and J usage is TRBJ2-1; TRBD1 matches at 8 bases. V lost 1 base to trimming and J lost 3 bases; unmatched junction nucleotides: 8. Germline V gene sequence: CDR1 SGHAT, CDR2 FQNNGV. This CDR3 contains 17 residues. In nucleotides, the CDR3 is TGTGCCAGCAGCTTAGGGGCCGGGACAGGAATCTACAATGAGCAGTTCTTC. It codes for CASSLGAGTGIYNEQFF.

The chain uses TRBV4-1 and TRBJ1-1, with a tentative D call TRBD1 (5 bases). Germline CDR1 and CDR2: MGHRA and YSYEKL. The CDR3 spans 16 residues. Trimming took off 0 bases at V and 7 bases at J, with 18 bases between the two ends. CDR3 loop: CASSQDDRESGNEAFF. The CDR3, as DNA: TGCGCCAGCAGCCAAGATGATCGGGAGTCAGGGAATGAAGCTTTCTTT.

This clone was recorded only once. The chain employs TRBV28 and TRBJ2-1; the D is unclear. CDR1 and CDR2 from the germline V gene are MDHEN and SYDVKM. With 2 bases removed from V and 5 bases from J, the gap between germline ends came to 10 bases. The CDR3 has 14 residues. The CDR3 protein is CASSLGFFNNEQFF. The CDR3 DNA is TGTGCCAGCAGTTTAGGTTTCTTTAACAATGAGCAGTTCTTC. The full variable domain, completed using reference TRBV28 and TRBJ2-1, is DVKVTQSSRYLVKRTGEKVFLECVQDMDHENMFWYRQDPGLGLRLIYFSYDVKMKEKGDIPEGYSVSREKKERFSLILESASTNQTSMYLCASSLGFFNNEQFFGPGTRLTVL.

This CDR3 is CATSRDEANANTGELFF. The CDR3 nucleotides read TGTGCCACCAGCAGAGATGAGGCAAACGCGAACACCGGGGAGCTGTTTTTT. The chain joins TRBV15 to TRBJ2-2; D gene uncertain. CDR3 length: 17 amino acids. Germline V gene data show CDR1 as LNHNV and CDR2 as YYDKDF (reference sequence). Trimming removed 0 bases from V and 0 bases from J, with 11 bases in between.

The rearrangement joins TRBV27 to TRBJ2-7, with D perhaps TRBD2 (5 bases). The germline V gene encodes CDR1 MNHEY and CDR2 SMNVEV (reference sequence). This CDR3 contains 16 residues. V was cut by 2 bases and J by 5 bases, with 19 bases left in between. CDR3 DNA sequence: TGTGCCAGCAGTTTAACGTACCGGGCCGGAGGTGACGAGCAGTACTTC. Translated: CASSLTYRAGGDEQYF.

This chain connects TRBV28 to TRBJ2-7; TRBD1 matches 7 bases. Germline trimming cut 3 bases from V and 2 bases from J; bases unmatched to any gene: 7. The CDR3 totals 15 residues. Germline loops: CDR1 MDHEN, CDR2 SYDVKM. The CDR3 DNA is TGTGCCAGCAGTTTTTCGGCAGGGGGTCCCTACGAGCAGTACGTC. Encoded protein: CASSFSAGGPYEQYV.

This clone came up a few times. This chain connects TRBV28 to TRBJ2-2; D ambiguous. CDR1 MDHEN and CDR2 SYDVKM come from the germline V gene. The CDR3 sequence is 11 residues long. Trimming shortened V by 7 bases and J by 9 bases, and 9 bases separated the two germline ends. CDR3 in DNA: TGTGCCAGCACCATGGCCCGGGAGCTGTTTTTT. Translating gives CASTMARELFF.

The J gene is TRBJ1-2, the V gene TRBV13; 8 nucleotides align to TRBD1. This CDR3 region has 16 residues. V was pared by 5 bases and J by 3 bases, with 11 bases of the junction left unmatched. Germline CDR1 and CDR2: PRHDT and FYEKMQ (reference sequence). The CDR3 loop reads CASSQTTGDSYYGYTF. The DNA for the CDR3 is TGTGCCAGCAGCCAAACGACAGGGGACTCTTACTATGGCTACACCTTC.

This clone was seen only a few times. The genes are TRBV6-1 and TRBJ2-3, with unresolved D. There are 11 residues in the CDR3. The V end was cut by 3 bases, the J end by 6 bases, with 4 bases between. Germline CDR1 MNHNS, CDR2 SASEGT. CDR3 in amino acids: CASSDGDTQYF. CDR3 DNA sequence: TGTGCCAGCAGTGACGGGGATACGCAGTATTTT.

V gene TRBV27 combines with J gene TRBJ2-3; 14 bases align to TRBD2. Trimming cost V 6 bases and J 6 bases; bases outside gene matches: 8. The CDR3 is 16 amino acids. Per the germline V gene, CDR1 is MNHEY and CDR2 is SMNVEV (reference sequence). CDR3: CASSPTSGGAVDTQYF. CDR3 coding DNA: TGTGCCAGCAGCCCGACTAGCGGGGGGGCCGTTGATACGCAGTATTTT.

The chain carries TRBV6-6 and TRBJ2-7, with TRBD1 identical over 11 bases. The V segment lost 3 bases and the J segment 3 bases; nucleotides outside the gene matches: 1. Germline loops: CDR1 MNHNY, CDR2 SVGAGI (reference sequence). The CDR3 length is 14 residues. This CDR3 reads CASSYGTGGYEQYF. Written as DNA, the CDR3 is TGTGCCAGCAGTTATGGGACAGGGGGCTACGAGCAGTACTTC.

Written as DNA, the CDR3 is TGTGCCAGCAGCCTGGAGGGGCCCCAGCATTTT. Amino acid sequence: CASSLEGPQHF. V usage is TRBV5-5 and J usage is TRBJ1-5, with D unclear. V lost 4 bases and J 9 bases, leaving 8 bases between the germline ends. The CDR3 totals 11 residues. In germline, CDR1 is SGHKS, CDR2 YYEKEE (reference sequence).

The chain uses TRBV10-3 and TRBJ2-5, with D perhaps TRBD1 (5 bases). The germline gives CDR1 ENHRY, CDR2 SYGVKD. The V end lost 6 bases, the J end lost 0 bases, and 11 bases lay between the germline ends. This CDR3 spans 14 amino acids. Here the CDR3 DNA reads TGTGCCATCAGCGGAAGACAGCACCAAGAGACCCAGTACTTC. Amino acid sequence: CAISGRQHQETQYF.

The rearrangement links TRBV5-1 to TRBJ2-1; possibly TRBD1 or TRBD2 for D (5 bases each). CDR1 and CDR2 from the germline V gene are SGHRS and YFSETQ. Trimming pared 3 bases from V and 0 bases from J, leaving 16 bases between. The CDR3 is 17 amino acids. CDR3 protein: CASSSPAGGGSYNEQFF. CDR3 DNA sequence: TGCGCCAGCAGCTCCCCGGCTGGTGGGGGCTCCTACAATGAGCAGTTCTTC.

The chain links TRBV11-2 to TRBJ2-2, with 8 bases matching TRBD1. Trimming took 5 bases from V and 4 from J; bases not matched to a gene: 3. The CDR3 spans 14 residues. Germline lookup yields CDR1 SGHAT and CDR2 FQNNGV. The CDR3 loop reads CASSRTGLTGELFF. The CDR3 nucleotides are TGTGCCAGCAGCCGGACAGGGCTCACCGGGGAGCTGTTTTTT.

This clone was detected only once. The CDR3 loop reads CASRAQGGNTIYF. CDR3 nucleotides: TGTGCCAGCAGGGCACAGGGAGGAAACACCATATATTTT. J is TRBJ1-3 and V is TRBV7-3; TRBD1 is a possible D gene (6 bases). Germline V gene data show CDR1 as SGHTA and CDR2 as FQGTGA. The V end lost 6 bases, the J end lost 4 bases, and 10 bases lay between the germline ends. This CDR3 is 13 amino acids long.

This clone was seen a handful of times. CDR3 protein: CASSQAPETEQYV. CDR3 DNA sequence: TGCGCCAGCAGCCAAGCCCCGGAGACGGAGCAGTACGTC. The V call is TRBV4-1, the J call TRBJ2-7; D not certain. Trimming pared 1 base from V and 7 bases from J, leaving 11 bases between. This CDR3 has 13 amino acids. The germline V gene has CDR1 MGHRA and CDR2 YSYEKL.

The genes are TRBV29-1 and TRBJ2-1; the D gene is possibly TRBD1 (5 bases). This CDR3 region has 12 residues. Trimming left V 4 bases short and J 7 bases short, with 11 bases between. Germline values: CDR1 SQVTM, CDR2 ANQGSEA. CDR3 protein: CSVGDSGNEQFF. CDR3 DNA sequence: TGCAGCGTTGGAGACTCAGGGAATGAGCAGTTCTTC.

The chain uses TRBV10-2 and TRBJ1-6; D uncertain. From germline, CDR1 is WSHSY and CDR2 SAAADI. CDR3 length equals 20 residues. Between the trimmed V and J ends, which lost 2 bases and 6 bases, there was a span of 26 bases. CDR3 in DNA: TGCGCCAGCAGTGAGACGCGAAGCCCGGACGTCCGGAAGGGTAATTCACCCCTCCACTTT. This encodes CASSETRSPDVRKGNSPLHF.

V gene TRBV2 combines with J gene TRBJ1-1; D is possibly TRBD1 (6 bases). Germline CDR1 SNHLY, CDR2 FYNNEI. The V end lost 6 bases, the J end lost 1 base, and 9 bases lay between the germline ends. This CDR3 is 13 amino acids long. CDR3: CASRRGGNTEAFF. The CDR3 coding sequence is TGTGCCAGCAGGAGAGGGGGGAACACTGAAGCTTTCTTT.

This sequence joins TRBV27 and TRBJ2-1; weak D call: TRBD1 (6 bases). This CDR3 contains 14 residues. The V end lost 5 bases, the J end lost 6 bases, and 14 bases lay between the germline ends. The germline CDR1 and CDR2 sequences are MNHEY and SMNVEV (reference sequence). The CDR3 spells CASSPSGGGNEQFF. DNA of the CDR3: TGTGCCAGCAGTCCAAGTGGGGGCGGCAATGAGCAGTTCTTC.

The chain has TRBV7-8 and TRBJ2-1; 7 positions agree with TRBD2. Losses at the gene ends were 2 bases for V and 5 bases for J; bases not matched to a gene: 9. This CDR3 contains 16 residues. The germline CDR1 and CDR2 sequences are SGHVS and FQNEAQ. CDR3 loop: CASSLHWTSYDNEQFF. CDR3 DNA sequence: TGTGCCAGCAGCTTACACTGGACTAGTTACGACAATGAGCAGTTCTTC. The full variable domain, rest sourced from reference TRBV7-8 and TRBJ2-1, is GAGVSQSPRYKVAKRGQDVALRCDPISGHVSLFWYQQALGQGPEFLTYFQNEAQLDKSGLPSDRFFAERPEGSVSTLKIQRTQQEDSAVYLCASSLHWTSYDNEQFFGPGTRLTVL.

The V and J genes are TRBV27 and TRBJ2-7; 8 bases fit TRBD1. Germline V CDR1 and CDR2: MNHEY, SMNVEV (reference sequence). The V segment lost 2 bases and the J segment 4 bases; nucleotides outside the gene matches: 4. The CDR3 has 14 residues. The CDR3, as DNA: TGTGCCAGCAGTTTAAACAGGGGGAATTACGAGCAGTACTTC. It translates to CASSLNRGNYEQYF.